This paragraph covers one T cell receptor (beta chain) sequence. Data came from immunoSEQ multiplex PCR; TCRdb stores just in-frame clones and leaves some out. The table lists roughly 290,000 clones, approximately 90% of them singletons. These data originate in a study of blood T cell repertoires in COVID-19. Germline V gives CDR1 LGHDT, CDR2 YNNKEL (reference sequence). This CDR3 contains 16 residues. V gave up 1 base and J gave up 6 bases, with 16 bases separating them. The clonotype was recovered from a man aged 25 to 45 with acute or convalescent COVID-19. J is TRBJ2-1 and V is TRBV3-1 (or the pseudogene TRBV3-2); a possible D gene is TRBD2 (6 bases). Sequenced: peripheral blood. The CDR3 DNA follows: TGTGCCAGCAGCCAAGGCGCCGCGGGGAAAGGCAATGAGCAGTTCTTC. As protein: CASSQGAAGKGNEQFF.